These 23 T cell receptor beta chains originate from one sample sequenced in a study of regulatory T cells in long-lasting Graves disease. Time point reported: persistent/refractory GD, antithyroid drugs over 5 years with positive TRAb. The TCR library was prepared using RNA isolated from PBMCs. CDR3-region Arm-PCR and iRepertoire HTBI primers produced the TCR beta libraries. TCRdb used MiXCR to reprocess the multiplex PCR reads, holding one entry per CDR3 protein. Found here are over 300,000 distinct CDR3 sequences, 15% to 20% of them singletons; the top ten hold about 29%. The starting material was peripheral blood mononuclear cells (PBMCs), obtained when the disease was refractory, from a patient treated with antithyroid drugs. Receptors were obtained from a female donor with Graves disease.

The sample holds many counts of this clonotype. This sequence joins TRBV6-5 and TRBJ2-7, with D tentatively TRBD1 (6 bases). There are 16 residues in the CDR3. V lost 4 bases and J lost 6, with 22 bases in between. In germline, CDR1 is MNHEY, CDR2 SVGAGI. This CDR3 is CASSSTLTGNRREQYF. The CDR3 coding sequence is TGTGCCAGCAGTTCAACCTTGACAGGTAACAGGCGCGAGCAGTACTTC.

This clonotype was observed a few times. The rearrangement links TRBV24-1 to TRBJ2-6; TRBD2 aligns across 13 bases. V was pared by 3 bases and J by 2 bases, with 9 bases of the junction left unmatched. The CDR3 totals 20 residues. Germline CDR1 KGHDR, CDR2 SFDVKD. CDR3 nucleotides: TGTGCCACCAGTGATCCCCTGACTAGCGGGAGGTATCCTGGGGCCAACGTCCTGACTTTC. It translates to CATSDPLTSGRYPGANVLTF.

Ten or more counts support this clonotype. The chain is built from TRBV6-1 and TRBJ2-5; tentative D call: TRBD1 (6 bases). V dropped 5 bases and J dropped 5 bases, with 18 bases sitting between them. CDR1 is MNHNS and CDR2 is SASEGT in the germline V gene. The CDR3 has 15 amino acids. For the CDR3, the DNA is TGTGCCAGCAGTCGTCCAGGGGTTTTCGGGGAGACCCAGTACTTC. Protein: CASSRPGVFGETQYF.

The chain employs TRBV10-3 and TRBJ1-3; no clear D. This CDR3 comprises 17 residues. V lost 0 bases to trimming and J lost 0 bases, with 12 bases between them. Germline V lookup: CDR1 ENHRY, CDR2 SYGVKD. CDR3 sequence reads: CAISESRRPSSGNTIYF. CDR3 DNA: TGTGCCATCAGTGAGTCGCGGAGACCCAGCTCTGGAAACACCATATATTTT.

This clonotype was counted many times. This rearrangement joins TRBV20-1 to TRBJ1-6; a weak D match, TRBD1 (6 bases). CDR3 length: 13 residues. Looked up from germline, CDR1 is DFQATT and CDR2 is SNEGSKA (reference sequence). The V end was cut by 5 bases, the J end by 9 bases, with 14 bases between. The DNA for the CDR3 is TGCAGTGCTCGGACAGCGAGGAGTTCACCCCTCCACTTT. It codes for CSARTARSSPLHF.

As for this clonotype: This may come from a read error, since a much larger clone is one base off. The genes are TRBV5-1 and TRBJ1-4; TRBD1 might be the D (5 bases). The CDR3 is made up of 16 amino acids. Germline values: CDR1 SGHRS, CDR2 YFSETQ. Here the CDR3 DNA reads TGCGCCAGCAGCCAACGGACGTCAGGGACTAATGAAAAACCGTTTTTT. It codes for CASSQRTSGTNEKPFF.

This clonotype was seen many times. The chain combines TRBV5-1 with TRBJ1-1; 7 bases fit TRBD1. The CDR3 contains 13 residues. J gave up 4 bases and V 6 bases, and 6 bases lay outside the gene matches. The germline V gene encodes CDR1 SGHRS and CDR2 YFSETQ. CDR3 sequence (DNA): TGCGCCAGCAATCAGGGGGAGAGCACTGAAGCTTTCTTT. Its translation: CASNQGESTEAFF.

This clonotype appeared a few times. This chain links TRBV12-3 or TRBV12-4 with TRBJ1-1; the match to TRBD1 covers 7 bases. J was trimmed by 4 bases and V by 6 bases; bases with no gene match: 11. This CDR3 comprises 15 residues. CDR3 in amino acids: CASSVGIGGGTEAFF. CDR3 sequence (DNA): TGTGCCAGCAGCGTAGGAATAGGGGGCGGCACTGAAGCTTTCTTT.

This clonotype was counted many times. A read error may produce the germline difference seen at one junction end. DNA for the CDR3: TGTGCCAGCCAGGACCCTGGGGTGAAGGACTTC. It translates to CASQDPGVKDF. This chain uses TRBV2 with TRBJ2-7, with D hard to call. Germline V gene data show CDR1 as SNHLY and CDR2 as FYNNEI. The CDR3 spans 11 residues.

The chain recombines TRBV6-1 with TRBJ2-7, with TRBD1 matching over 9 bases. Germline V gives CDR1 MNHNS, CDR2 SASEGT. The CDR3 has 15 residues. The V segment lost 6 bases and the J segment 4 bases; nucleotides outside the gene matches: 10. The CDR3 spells CASRRTGTGKYEQYF. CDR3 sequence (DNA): TGTGCCAGCAGAAGGACCGGGACAGGGAAATACGAGCAGTACTTC.

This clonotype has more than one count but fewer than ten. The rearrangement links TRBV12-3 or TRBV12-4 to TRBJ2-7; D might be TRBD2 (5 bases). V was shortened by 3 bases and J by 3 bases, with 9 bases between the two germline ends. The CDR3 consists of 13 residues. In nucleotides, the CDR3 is TGTGCCAGCAGTTTGGAGGCCCACTACGAGCAGTACTTC. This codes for CASSLEAHYEQYF.

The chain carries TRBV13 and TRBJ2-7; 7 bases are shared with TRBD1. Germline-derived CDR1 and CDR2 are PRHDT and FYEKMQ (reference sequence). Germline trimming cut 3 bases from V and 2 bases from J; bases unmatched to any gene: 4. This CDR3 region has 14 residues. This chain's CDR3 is CASSFGDRPYEQYF. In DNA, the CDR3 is TGTGCCAGCAGCTTTGGGGACAGACCCTACGAGCAGTACTTC.

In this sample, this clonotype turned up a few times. In DNA, the CDR3 is TGCGCCAGCAGCTACAGCCGGGACAGGGGCGTCGAGCAGTACTTC. Protein sequence: CASSYSRDRGVEQYF. The chain recombines TRBV5-1 with TRBJ2-7; 10 bases align to TRBD1. The CDR3 loop spans 15 amino acids. Per the germline V gene, CDR1 is SGHRS and CDR2 is YFSETQ. V was pared by 3 bases and J by 6 bases, with 9 bases of the junction left unmatched.

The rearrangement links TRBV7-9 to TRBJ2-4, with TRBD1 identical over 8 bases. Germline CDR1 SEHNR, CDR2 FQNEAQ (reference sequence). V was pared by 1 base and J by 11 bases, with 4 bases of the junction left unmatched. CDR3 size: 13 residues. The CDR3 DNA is TGTGCCAGCAGCTTAGACAGGGGGTCCTTTCAGTACTTC. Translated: CASSLDRGSFQYF.

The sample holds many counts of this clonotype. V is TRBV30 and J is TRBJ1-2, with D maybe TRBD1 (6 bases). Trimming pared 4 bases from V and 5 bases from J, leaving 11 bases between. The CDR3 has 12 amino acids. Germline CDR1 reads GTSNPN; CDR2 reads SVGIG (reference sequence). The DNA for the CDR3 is TGTGCCTGGACGAGGGGGGAATATGGCTACACCTTC. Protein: CAWTRGEYGYTF.

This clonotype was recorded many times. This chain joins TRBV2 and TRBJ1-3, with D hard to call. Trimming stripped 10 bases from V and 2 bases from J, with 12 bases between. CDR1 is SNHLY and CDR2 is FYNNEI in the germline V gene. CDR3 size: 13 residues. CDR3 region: CATCPLPGNTIYF. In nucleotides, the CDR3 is TGTGCCACCTGTCCTCTGCCTGGAAACACCATATATTTT.

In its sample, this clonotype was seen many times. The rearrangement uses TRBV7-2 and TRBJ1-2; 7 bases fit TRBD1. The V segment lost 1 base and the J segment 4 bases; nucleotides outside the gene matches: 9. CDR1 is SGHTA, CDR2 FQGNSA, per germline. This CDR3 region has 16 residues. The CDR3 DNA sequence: TGTGCCAGCAGCTTAGATTTGGGGACAGCGATCTATGGCTACACCTTC. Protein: CASSLDLGTAIYGYTF.

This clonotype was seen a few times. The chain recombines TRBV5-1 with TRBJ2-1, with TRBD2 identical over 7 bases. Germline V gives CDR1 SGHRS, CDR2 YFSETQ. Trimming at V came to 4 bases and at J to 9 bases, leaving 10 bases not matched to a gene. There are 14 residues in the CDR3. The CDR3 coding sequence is TGCGCCAGCAGCGCTGGGGAGGGGCGAGGTGAGCAGTTCTTC. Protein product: CASSAGEGRGEQFF.

The CDR3 DNA follows: TGTGCCAGCAGCCCCCGAGGGGCGAAGAACACCGGGGAGCTGTTTTTT. It specifies CASSPRGAKNTGELFF. This sequence joins TRBV7-2 and TRBJ2-2; D may match TRBD1 or TRBD2 (5 bases each). The CDR3 is 16 amino acids. CDR1 is SGHTA and CDR2 is FQGNSA in the germline V gene. V was trimmed by 5 bases and J by 1 base, leaving 14 bases between them.

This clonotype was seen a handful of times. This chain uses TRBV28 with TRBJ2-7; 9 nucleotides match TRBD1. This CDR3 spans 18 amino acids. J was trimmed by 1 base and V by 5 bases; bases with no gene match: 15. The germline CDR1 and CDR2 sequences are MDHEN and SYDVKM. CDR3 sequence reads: CASSRKPHRGRFSYEQYF. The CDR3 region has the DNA TGTGCCAGCAGTCGTAAACCACACAGGGGGCGCTTTTCCTACGAGCAGTACTTC. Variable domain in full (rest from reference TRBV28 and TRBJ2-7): DVKVTQSSRYLVKRTGEKVFLECVQDMDHENMFWYRQDPGLGLRLIYFSYDVKMKEKGDIPEGYSVSREKKERFSLILESASTNQTSMYLCASSRKPHRGRFSYEQYFGPGTRLTVT.

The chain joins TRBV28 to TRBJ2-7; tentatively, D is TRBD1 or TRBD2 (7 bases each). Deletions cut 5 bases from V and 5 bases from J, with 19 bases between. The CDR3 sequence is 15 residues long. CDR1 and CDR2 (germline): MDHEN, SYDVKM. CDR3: CASSPPGQRGNEQYF. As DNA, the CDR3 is TGTGCCAGCAGTCCTCCGGGACAGCGGGGAAACGAGCAGTACTTC.

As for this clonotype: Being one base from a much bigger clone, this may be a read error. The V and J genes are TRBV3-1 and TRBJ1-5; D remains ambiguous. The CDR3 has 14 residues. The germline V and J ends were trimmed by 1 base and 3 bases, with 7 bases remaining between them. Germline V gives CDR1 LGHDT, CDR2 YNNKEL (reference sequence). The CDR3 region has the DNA TGTGCCAGCAGCCAAGGCAGCCTCAATCAGCCCCAGCATTTT. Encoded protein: CASSQGSLNQPQHF. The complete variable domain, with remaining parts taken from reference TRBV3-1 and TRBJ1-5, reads DTAVSQTPKYLVTQMGNDKSIKCEQNLGHDTMYWYKQDSKKFLKIMFSYNNKELIINETVPNRFSPKSPDKAHLNLHINSLELGDSAVYFCASSQGSLNQPQHFGDGTRLSIL.

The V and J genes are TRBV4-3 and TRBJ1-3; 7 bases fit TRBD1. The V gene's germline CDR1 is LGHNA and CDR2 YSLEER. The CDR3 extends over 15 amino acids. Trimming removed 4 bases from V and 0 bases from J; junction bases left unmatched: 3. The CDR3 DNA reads TGCGCCAGCAGCCGGGGGGACAGCTCTGGAAACACCATATATTTT. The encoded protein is CASSRGDSSGNTIYF.